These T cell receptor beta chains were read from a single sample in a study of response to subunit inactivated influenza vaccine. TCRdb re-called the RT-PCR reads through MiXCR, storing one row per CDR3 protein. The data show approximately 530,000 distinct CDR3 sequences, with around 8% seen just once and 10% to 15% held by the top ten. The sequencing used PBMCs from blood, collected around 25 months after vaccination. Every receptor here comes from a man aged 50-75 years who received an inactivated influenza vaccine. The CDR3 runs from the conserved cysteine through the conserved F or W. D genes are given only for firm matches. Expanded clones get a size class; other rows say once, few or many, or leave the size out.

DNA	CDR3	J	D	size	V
TGTGCCAGCAGTGAAGCGATCCGGGCCAGCTCCACTGAAGCTTTCTTT	CASSEAIRASSTEAFF	TRBJ1-1	-	-	TRBV2
TGTGCCAGCAGCTTAGGACAGGGGGCGCCCCCGTACTTC	CASSLGQGAPPYF	TRBJ2-7	TRBD1	few	TRBV7-9
TGCGCCAGCAGCAAACGACTAGCAACGGAGGGAGATACGCAGTATTTT	CASSKRLATEGDTQYF	TRBJ2-3	TRBD2	few	TRBV4-3
TGTGCCGGCAGTTTACTCATAGCGGGAGTGGGTTACAATGAGCAGTTCTTC	CAGSLLIAGVGYNEQFF	TRBJ2-1	TRBD2	-	TRBV28
TGTGCCACCAGCAGAGGGACAGGGCATGGGAATGAGCAGTTCTTC	CATSRGTGHGNEQFF	TRBJ2-1	TRBD1	-	TRBV15
TGTGCCACCAGCCCTCCGGGACAGCGCACCTATGGCTACACCTTC	CATSPPGQRTYGYTF	TRBJ1-2	TRBD1	-	TRBV15
TGTGCCAGCAGTTTAGACGGCCCGGGAGATACGCAGTATTTT	CASSLDGPGDTQYF	TRBJ2-3	-	many	TRBV12-3/TRBV12-4
TGCGCCAGCAGCCAAGAGGACAGGGGTTGGGAGACCCAGTACTTC	CASSQEDRGWETQYF	TRBJ2-5	TRBD1	few	TRBV4-1
TGTGCCAGTAGTAGACCCCTTAGGGGCAATCAGCCCCAGCATTTT	CASSRPLRGNQPQHF	TRBJ1-5	-	-	TRBV19
TGCAGCGTTGACGGGGGGACCAACACCGGGGAGCTGTTTTTT	CSVDGGTNTGELFF	TRBJ2-2	TRBD2	few	TRBV29-1
TGCAGTGCTAGAGATCCTAGACAGGGCCCCCTCGAGCAGTACTTC	CSARDPRQGPLEQYF	TRBJ2-7	TRBD1	many	TRBV20-1
TGCAGTGCCGCTCCAGGAGGGTTCGGAGGCAATGAGCAGTTCTTC	CSAAPGGFGGNEQFF	TRBJ2-1	-	many	TRBV20-1
TGCAGTGGCGCGAAGGGACAATCAAGCACAGATACGCAGTATTTT	CSGAKGQSSTDTQYF	TRBJ2-3	-	few	TRBV20-1
TGTGCCAGCAGTTTATCGGAGCGGGGTCCCTACGAGCAGTACTTC	CASSLSERGPYEQYF	TRBJ2-7	TRBD2	-	TRBV12-3/TRBV12-4
TGTGCCAGCAGCACTAGCGGGAGCCCCTACAATGAGCAGTTCTTC	CASSTSGSPYNEQFF	TRBJ2-1	TRBD2	few	TRBV7-2
TGTGCCAGCAGCTTAGATACCCTCTCTGGCTACACCTTC	CASSLDTLSGYTF	TRBJ1-2	-	many	TRBV7-2
TGCAGTGCTAGTCGGCAGGTTCCCTACGAGCAGTACTTC	CSASRQVPYEQYF	TRBJ2-7	-	few	TRBV20-1
TGTGCCAGCAGCCAACGATTGGGGGCCCTCGTTATTTATAGCAATCAGCCCCAGCATTTT	CASSQRLGALVIYSNQPQHF	TRBJ1-5	-	-	TRBV3-1
TGTGCCAGCAGTTTTCCGGGAGGGTTTGAGCAGTTCTTC	CASSFPGGFEQFF	TRBJ2-1	TRBD2	many	TRBV27
TGTGCCAGCTCCAGGGGGACAGATACGCAGTATTTT	CASSRGTDTQYF	TRBJ2-3	TRBD1	many	TRBV27
TGTGCCAGCAGCCTGGGACGTCTAGGTGACATTCAGTACTTC	CASSLGRLGDIQYF	TRBJ2-4	-	-	TRBV7-2
TGTGCCAGCAGCTTTAGCGGGAGGGCCACAGATACGCAGTATTTT	CASSFSGRATDTQYF	TRBJ2-3	TRBD2	few	TRBV7-2
TGTGCCACCAGCAGAGATCAGGCCTTAAGAACTAGCGGGACGGGGACCCAGTACTTC	CATSRDQALRTSGTGTQYF	TRBJ2-5	TRBD2	many	TRBV15
TGTGCCAGCAGAACTAGCGGGGCTTCTACAGATACGCAGTATTTT	CASRTSGASTDTQYF	TRBJ2-3	TRBD2	many	TRBV3-1
TGTGCCAGCAGCCTTATGGCGGGCCCCTCCTACAATGAGCAGTTCTTC	CASSLMAGPSYNEQFF	TRBJ2-1	-	-	TRBV6-2/TRBV6-3
TGTGCCAGCAGTCGCGACCTTACCGGGGAGCTGTTTTTT	CASSRDLTGELFF	TRBJ2-2	-	-	TRBV7-8
TGTGCCAGCTCACCACCATTACAGGGTCTCACCGGGGAGCTGTTTTTT	CASSPPLQGLTGELFF	TRBJ2-2	-	-	TRBV18
TGTGCCAGCAGAGACGACATGGGGTACGAGCAGTACTTC	CASRDDMGYEQYF	TRBJ2-7	-	few	TRBV6-1
TGTGCCACCAGCGGCCCCCTCGAAGCCGGCACAGATACGCAGTATTTT	CATSGPLEAGTDTQYF	TRBJ2-3	-	few	TRBV15
TGTGCCAGCAGCTTAGGAACAGGGGGATGGTCCTACAATGAGCAGTTCTTC	CASSLGTGGWSYNEQFF	TRBJ2-1	TRBD1	-	TRBV7-9
TGTGCCAGCAGTGAAGCTGGGGGGAATCAGCCCCAGCATTTT	CASSEAGGNQPQHF	TRBJ1-5	-	-	TRBV2
TGTGCCAGCTCACCCGAAAACAGAGCAAATACGCAGTATTTT	CASSPENRANTQYF	TRBJ2-3	-	many	TRBV18
TGTGCCAGCACCCCCGGGCGGGGGGCAGGAAACACCATATATTTT	CASTPGRGAGNTIYF	TRBJ1-3	-	-	TRBV2
TGTGCCAGCAGCTACCTGCCCCGTGACAGGGTCTACGAGCAGTACTTC	CASSYLPRDRVYEQYF	TRBJ2-7	TRBD1	few	TRBV6-5
TGTGCCAGTGCGACAGGGCGCACTGAAGCTTTCTTT	CASATGRTEAFF	TRBJ1-1	TRBD1	-	TRBV6-5
TGTGCCGTCCAGGGGACAGGGGGGACTGGGTCCTACGAGCAGTACTTC	CAVQGTGGTGSYEQYF	TRBJ2-7	TRBD1	-	TRBV10-3
TGTGCCAGCAGCTTGCGTCGGATCCCGCCCTACGAGCAGTACTTC	CASSLRRIPPYEQYF	TRBJ2-7	-	few	TRBV5-5
TGCAGTGCTAGAGTCGGGGGAGTCCGCGAGCAGTACTTC	CSARVGGVREQYF	TRBJ2-7	-	few	TRBV20-1
TGTGCCAGCAGCGGACAGCAAAATCAGCCCCAGCATTTT	CASSGQQNQPQHF	TRBJ1-5	-	many	TRBV6-1
TGTGCCAGCAGCCCGAGCGGGCTCACGCAGTATTTT	CASSPSGLTQYF	TRBJ2-3	-	few	TRBV7-2
TGTGCCATCAGTGAGCCAGTGACCGGGGGGCCATGGAACCGCCCAGATACGCAGTATTTT	CAISEPVTGGPWNRPDTQYF	TRBJ2-3	-	few	TRBV10-3
TGTGCCAGCAGCCCGTGGGACAGAAATGGCGAGACCCAGTACTTC	CASSPWDRNGETQYF	TRBJ2-5	TRBD1	many	TRBV7-2
TGTGCCAGCAGGTTCGGGACAGGGCAGGTGGGCGAGCAGTTCTTC	CASRFGTGQVGEQFF	TRBJ2-1	TRBD1	many	TRBV11-2
TGCGCCAGCGGAAGGACAGGGGGCGAGGCAGATACGCAGTATTTT	CASGRTGGEADTQYF	TRBJ2-3	TRBD1	few	TRBV4-1
TGTGCCATCAGTGATGCCGGGAACTATAATTCACCCCTCCACTTT	CAISDAGNYNSPLHF	TRBJ1-6	-	few	TRBV10-3
TGTGCCAGCAGCCGAGGACTAGCGGGAGGGGGAGAGACCCAGTACTTC	CASSRGLAGGGETQYF	TRBJ2-5	TRBD2	few	TRBV3-1
TGCAGTGCTAGCAGACTAGCGGCCTTCACCGGGGAGCTGTTTTTT	CSASRLAAFTGELFF	TRBJ2-2	TRBD2	few	TRBV20-1
TGCGCCAGCAGCCAAAATCACGGGTTAACTAATGAAAAACTGTTTTTT	CASSQNHGLTNEKLFF	TRBJ1-4	-	many	TRBV4-3
TGCAGCGTACGACCGCGGGGGATCGAGACCCAGTACTTC	CSVRPRGIETQYF	TRBJ2-5	TRBD2	-	TRBV29-1
TGCAGTGCTACCAATAGCGGGATCCGCGAGCAGTACTTC	CSATNSGIREQYF	TRBJ2-7	TRBD2	few	TRBV20-1
TGCGCCAGCAGCCTTTGGGGTAACTCTGGAAACACCATATATTTT	CASSLWGNSGNTIYF	TRBJ1-3	-	-	TRBV5-1